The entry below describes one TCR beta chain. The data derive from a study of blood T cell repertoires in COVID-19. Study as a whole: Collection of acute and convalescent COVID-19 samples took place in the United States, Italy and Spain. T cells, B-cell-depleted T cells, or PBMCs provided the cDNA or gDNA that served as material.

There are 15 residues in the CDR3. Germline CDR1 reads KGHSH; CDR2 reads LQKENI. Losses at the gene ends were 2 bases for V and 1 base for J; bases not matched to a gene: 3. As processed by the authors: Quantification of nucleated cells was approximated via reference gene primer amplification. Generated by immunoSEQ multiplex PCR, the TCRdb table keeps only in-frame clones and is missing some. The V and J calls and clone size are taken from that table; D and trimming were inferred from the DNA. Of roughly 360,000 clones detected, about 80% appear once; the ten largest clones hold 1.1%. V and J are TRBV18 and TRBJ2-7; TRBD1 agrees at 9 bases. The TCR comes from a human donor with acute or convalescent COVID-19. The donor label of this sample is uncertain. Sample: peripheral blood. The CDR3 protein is CASSPTDRGSYEQYF. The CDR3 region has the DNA TGTGCCAGCTCACCAACGGACAGGGGATCCTACGAGCAGTACTTC.